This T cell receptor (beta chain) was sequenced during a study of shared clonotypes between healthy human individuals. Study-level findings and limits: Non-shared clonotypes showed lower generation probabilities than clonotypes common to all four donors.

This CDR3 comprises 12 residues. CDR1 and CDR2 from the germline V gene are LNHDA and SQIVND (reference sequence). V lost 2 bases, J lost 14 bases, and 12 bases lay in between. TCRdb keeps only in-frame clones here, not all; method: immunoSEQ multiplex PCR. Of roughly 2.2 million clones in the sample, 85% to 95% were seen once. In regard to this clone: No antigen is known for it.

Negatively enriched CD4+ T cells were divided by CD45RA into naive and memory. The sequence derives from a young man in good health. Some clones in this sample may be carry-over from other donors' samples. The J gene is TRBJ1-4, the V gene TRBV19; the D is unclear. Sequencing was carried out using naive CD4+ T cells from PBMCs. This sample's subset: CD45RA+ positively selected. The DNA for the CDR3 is TGTGCCAGTAGTATATCGGAAACGGGGCTGTTTTTT. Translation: CASSISETGLFF.